Sequencing of this T cell receptor beta chain was carried out in a study of OX40 agonist ivuxolimab in advanced cancers. About the full investigation: Ivuxolimab was an agonistic, fully human IgG2 monoclonal antibody directed against OX40 (CD134), a costimulatory receptor. Intravenous ivuxolimab was administered to patients every 2 weeks at six dose levels: 0.01, 0.1, 0.3, 1.5, 3 and 10 mg/kg. Among the approximately 54 dose-escalation patients, 19 had hepatocellular carcinoma, around 15 melanoma, 9 renal cell carcinoma and 9 head and neck cancer. In the dose-escalation cohort, 75% to 90% of patients were male, and the mean age was 60 years with a range of roughly 23 to 79. Patients were allowed to have had prior anti-PD-1, anti-PD-L1 or anti-CTLA-4 therapy, and approximately 40% of the dose-escalation patients had previously received checkpoint inhibitors. Partial responses occurred in three dose-escalation patients, of whom one had hepatocellular carcinoma and two had cutaneous melanoma. The purpose of peripheral TCRbeta sequencing was to test whether ivuxolimab changed TCR sequence diversity and led to clonal T-cell expansion. The monotherapy dose-escalation portion (N ≈ 56 patients) of the phase I ivuxolimab trial is reported in the paper. Results the study describes overall, beyond this receptor: On average, CD8+ T cells showed more expanded clones than CD4+ T cells after ivuxolimab. Clonal expansion of both CD4+ and CD8+ blood T cells was observed from baseline to week 6 at doses 0.1 to 3.0 mg/kg. The antigen specificity of the clonally expanded peripheral T cells was not determined. Low levels of normalized T-cell clonal expansion were also seen in some nonresponding patients. In the 0.1-3.0 mg/kg groups, partial responders had among the lowest normalized peripheral clonal expansion, particularly in CD8+ T cells.

Patients with a history of autoimmune disease or receiving systemic immunosuppression were excluded from the trial. Peripheral blood for TCR sequencing was drawn from every dose cohort at baseline, at cycle 4 day 1 and at cycle 7 day 1. Samples were obtained from an open-label, multicenter, first-in-human phase I dose-escalation trial of ivuxolimab. Adults with locally advanced or metastatic melanoma, renal cell carcinoma, hepatocellular carcinoma or head and neck squamous cell carcinoma were enrolled in the trial. CD4+ and CD8+ T cells were sorted separately from peripheral blood before TCR sequencing. For sequencing of the TCRbeta CDR3 region, genomic DNA was extracted from the sorted cells. The immunoSEQ Assay was used for sequencing of TCRbeta CDR3 regions. The immuneACCESS repertoire file appears here via TCRdb, limited to in-frame rearrangements. These files lack a portion of the clones; in checked studies, under half of the deficit traces to unresolved V genes, and the cause of the others is not known. The sample profile shows 35,000 to 45,000 clones; about 80% of them were found once. The leading ten clones occupy roughly an eighth of the sample.

Ends trimmed: V by 2 bases, J by 7 bases; bases unmatched to a gene: 9. CDR1 and CDR2 (GTSNPN, SVGIG) derive from the germline V gene (reference sequence). The CDR3 holds 14 amino acids from the cysteine to the phenylalanine. Just the 42-base CDR3 DNA is kept, in frame starting at base 1. Details on this clone: Its antigen is currently not known. Base qualities are not provided; no much larger clone lies one nucleotide away.

The sequence links TRBV30 to TRBJ2-7, with 9 bases matching TRBD2. The TCR originated in an adult with an advanced solid tumor such as melanoma, head and neck, liver or kidney cancer. The sample in question was CD4+ or CD8+ T cells sorted from blood, obtained in a trial of the OX40 agonist ivuxolimab. The nucleotides are TGTGCCTGGAGTCGCGGGAGGGGGTCGCGGGAGCAGTACTTC. The translation is CAWSRGRGSREQYF. When the CDR3 is completed using the reference TRBV30 and TRBJ2-7 genes on either side, the full variable domain is SQTIHQWPATLVQPVGSPLSLECTVEGTSNPNLYWYRQAAGRGLQLLFYSVGIGQISSEVPQNLSASRPQDRQFILSSKKLLLSDSGFYLCAWSRGRGSREQYFGPGTRLTVT.